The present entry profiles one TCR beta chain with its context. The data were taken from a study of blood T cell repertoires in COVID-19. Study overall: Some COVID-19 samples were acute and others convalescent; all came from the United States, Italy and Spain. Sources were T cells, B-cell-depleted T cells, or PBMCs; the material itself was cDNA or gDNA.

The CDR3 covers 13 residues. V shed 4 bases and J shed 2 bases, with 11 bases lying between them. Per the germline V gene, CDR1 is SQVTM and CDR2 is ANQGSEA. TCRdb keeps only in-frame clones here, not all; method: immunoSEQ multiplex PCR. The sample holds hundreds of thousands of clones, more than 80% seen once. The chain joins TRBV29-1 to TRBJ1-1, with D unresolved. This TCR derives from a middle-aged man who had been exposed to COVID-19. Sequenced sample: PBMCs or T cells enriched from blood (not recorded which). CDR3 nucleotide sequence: TGCAGCGTTGTGCGGCAGTTAAACACTGAAGCTTTCTTT. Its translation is CSVVRQLNTEAFF. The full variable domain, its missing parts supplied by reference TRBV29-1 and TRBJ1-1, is SAVISQKPSRDICQRGTSLTIQCQVDSQVTMMFWYRQQPGQSLTLIATANQGSEATYESGFVIDKFPISRPNLTFSTLTVSNMSPEDSSIYLCSVVRQLNTEAFFGQGTRLTVV.